The rows below give T cell receptor beta chains drawn from one sample of a study of blood T cell repertoires in COVID-19. Assay: immunoSEQ multiplex PCR; the TCRdb copy retains only in-frame clones and omits some. The profile shows some 350,000 clones, over 75% of them singletons. What was sequenced was PBMCs or T cells enriched from blood (not recorded which). The receptors were gathered from a woman aged 25 to 39 who had recovered from COVID-19. Each CDR3 is given with its conserved first and last residue. D genes are given only for firm matches. A row's size may be missing; if present it is once, few, many or a size class.

TRBV7-9	few	TRBJ1-2	-	TGTGCCAGCAGCTTGGGGGGAGGTGATGGCTACACCTTC	CASSLGGGDGYTF
TRBV7-2	-	TRBJ1-2	-	TGTGCCAGCAGCTTACGGGGGGTATATGGCTACACCTTC	CASSLRGVYGYTF
TRBV4-1	few	TRBJ2-5	-	TGCGCCAGCAGCCAAGTCCAGGGGTCGGAGACCCAGTACTTC	CASSQVQGSETQYF
TRBV5-1	-	TRBJ1-4	-	TGCGCCAGCAGCTTGGCCGAGGGTTCTAATGAAAAACTGTTTTTT	CASSLAEGSNEKLFF
TRBV16	-	TRBJ1-5	-	TGTGCCAGCAGCCAATCCTCGACAGATAATCAGCCCCAGCATTTT	CASSQSSTDNQPQHF
TRBV27	-	TRBJ2-7	TRBD1	TGTGCCAGCAGTCCTCGGACAGGGGAGGTTTACGAGCAGTACTTC	CASSPRTGEVYEQYF
TRBV13	-	TRBJ2-7	TRBD1	TGTGCCAGCAGCCCGCCGGGACAGGGGTCCTACGAGCAGTACTTC	CASSPPGQGSYEQYF
TRBV15	-	TRBJ2-7	-	TGTGCCACCAGCAGAGATGTCAGCGCCTACGAGCAGTACTTC	CATSRDVSAYEQYF
TRBV29-1	many	TRBJ1-2	-	TGCAGCGTTGAAGCCGATTCCGGGATGGATGGCTACACCTTC	CSVEADSGMDGYTF
TRBV7-2	few	TRBJ1-2	-	TGTGCCAGCAGCCAGCGCGCCGGCTTTAACTATGGCTACACCTTC	CASSQRAGFNYGYTF
TRBV2	-	TRBJ1-2	-	TGTGCCAGCTCCCTTCAGGGCTTCGGCTACACCTTC	CASSLQGFGYTF